Shown below are 12 T cell receptor beta chains from a single sample sequenced in a study of blood T cells in healthy people across ages. Next came a second PCR, run for about 6 to 11 cycles, which used a sample-barcoded 5' primer along with a J-beta primer mix. TCRdb itself ran the 5' RACE reads through MiXCR, one entry per CDR3 protein. This sample has roughly 1.7 million distinct CDR3 sequences; roughly 32% occur once, and the top ten carry roughly 10%. Sequenced sample: blood. Receptors originate from a woman aged 25 to 39 in good health.

In this sample, this clonotype turned up many times. The genes are TRBV5-1 and TRBJ2-6; a possible D gene is TRBD2 (6 bases). Germline CDR1 reads SGHRS; CDR2 reads YFSETQ. CDR3 length equals 16 residues. V was pared by 4 bases and J by 0 bases, with 11 bases between. The CDR3 DNA sequence: TGCGCCAGCAGCCCGGACTACAACTCTGGGGCCAACGTCCTGACTTTC. This gives the protein CASSPDYNSGANVLTF.

The genes are TRBV20-1 and TRBJ1-2, with D hard to call. The CDR3 loop spans 13 amino acids. Germline CDR1 and CDR2: DFQATT and SNEGSKA (reference sequence). The V end was cut by 4 bases, the J end by 2 bases, with 11 bases between. CDR3 nucleotides: TGCAGTGCTACGTCCCCGGGGAACTATGGCTACACCTTC. Translated: CSATSPGNYGYTF.

This clonotype was seen only a few times. CDR3 coding DNA: TGCAGTGCCCTGGACAGGGGACGACGGTTGTACAATGAGCAGTTCTTC. It encodes CSALDRGRRLYNEQFF. The rearrangement joins TRBV20-1 to TRBJ2-1, with 9 bases identical to TRBD1. Germline V CDR1 and CDR2: DFQATT, SNEGSKA (reference sequence). The CDR3 length is 16 residues. With 6 bases clipped from V and 4 bases from J, the junction kept 13 bases outside the gene matches.

The sample holds a few counts of this clonotype. The chain is built from TRBV20-1 and TRBJ2-5, with 8 bases that match TRBD2. In germline, CDR1 is DFQATT, CDR2 SNEGSKA (reference sequence). This CDR3 spans 14 amino acids. V lost 6 bases to trimming and J lost 5 bases; unmatched junction nucleotides: 11. Here the CDR3 DNA reads TGCAGTGCCCCCAAGACGGGAGGGCCCGAGACCCAGTACTTC. Encoded protein: CSAPKTGGPETQYF.

The rearrangement uses TRBV6-1 and TRBJ2-3, with D tentatively TRBD1 or TRBD2 (5 bases each). Germline CDR1 reads MNHNS; CDR2 reads SASEGT. With 7 bases removed from V and 7 bases from J, the gap between germline ends came to 12 bases. CDR3 size: 12 residues. The CDR3 here is CASNEGRNTQYF. CDR3 nucleotides: TGTGCCAGCAACGAGGGACGAAATACGCAGTATTTT.

This clonotype was counted many times. The chain is built from TRBV27 and TRBJ1-2; weak D call: TRBD1 (6 bases). The CDR3 runs 13 residues. Trimming removed 4 bases from V and 4 bases from J, with 10 bases in between. Germline CDR1 reads MNHEY; CDR2 reads SMNVEV (reference sequence). The CDR3, as DNA: TGTGCCAGCAGTTCCACAGGGAGCTATGGCTACACCTTC. This translates into CASSSTGSYGYTF.

This clonotype was detected only a few times. The chain employs TRBV7-2 and TRBJ2-3; 7 nucleotides align to TRBD1. Germline V gene lookup returns CDR1 SGHTA and CDR2 FQGNSA. J lost 2 bases, V lost 1 base, and 3 bases had no gene match. CDR3 length: 15 amino acids. Written as DNA, the CDR3 is TGTGCCAGCAGCTTAGGGGACAGCTACACAGATACGCAGTATTTT. Amino acid sequence: CASSLGDSYTDTQYF.

This clonotype was seen once. J is TRBJ2-1 and V is TRBV29-1, with 7 positions matching TRBD2. The germline gives CDR1 SQVTM, CDR2 ANQGSEA. CDR3 length: 13 amino acids. Germline trimming cut 4 bases from V and 6 bases from J; bases unmatched to any gene: 6. CDR3 loop: CSVVTSEINEQFF. As DNA, the CDR3 is TGCAGCGTTGTAACTAGCGAAATCAATGAGCAGTTCTTC.

As concerns this clonotype: Sequence at one end of the junction differs from germline and may be a read error. The CDR3 nucleotides read TGCAGCGTTGCCCCGCTCAGGGGGACTGTAGCTTTCTTT. Translating it yields CSVAPLRGTVAFF. The chain combines TRBV29-1 with TRBJ1-1; 7 nucleotides line up with TRBD1. CDR3 length: 13 residues. The germline gives CDR1 SQVTM, CDR2 ANQGSEA.

This chain links TRBV20-1 with TRBJ2-5; the D is unclear. The germline V gene encodes CDR1 DFQATT and CDR2 SNEGSKA (reference sequence). Trimming took 3 bases from V and 3 from J, leaving 11 bases between them. The CDR3 spans 13 residues. Here the CDR3 reads CSASSEIKETQYF. The CDR3 bases are TGCAGTGCTAGTTCGGAGATAAAAGAGACCCAGTACTTC.

This clonotype has more than one count but fewer than ten. The chain couples TRBV18 to TRBJ2-3, with TRBD1 matching 7 bases. Germline lookup yields CDR1 KGHSH and CDR2 LQKENI. V trimming: 4 bases; J trimming: 2 bases; junction bases outside the gene matches: 3. The CDR3 has 14 residues. CDR3 region: CASSQGAHTDTQYF. CDR3 sequence (DNA): TGTGCCAGCTCACAGGGGGCACACACAGATACGCAGTATTTT.

The chain joins TRBV9 to TRBJ2-7; 13 bases align to TRBD2. Per the germline V gene, CDR1 is SGDLS and CDR2 is YYNGEE. The CDR3 covers 18 residues. J gave up 1 base and V 1 base, and 8 bases lay outside the gene matches. This chain's CDR3 is CASSVSTSGRDFSYEQYF. CDR3 DNA: TGTGCCAGCAGCGTAAGCACTAGCGGGAGGGATTTTTCCTACGAGCAGTACTTC.